This TCR beta chain originates from a study of T cells after yellow fever vaccination (dated by TCRdb to 2018 to 2020). Describing the broader study: The SMART-Seq v4 Ultra Low Input RNA kit was used to prepare libraries from fractions with low cell numbers. To track T-cell clones before and after primary and booster YFV17D yellow fever vaccination, bulk TCR alpha and beta repertoires were sequenced longitudinally. Two healthy male donors, one aged 18 to 30 and one aged 30 to 40 years, were included in the cohort. Blood was collected at multiple timepoints before and after primary and secondary immunization, and bulk PBMC replicates and cell subsets were isolated. Study-wide conclusions, independent of this receptor: FACS-sorted repertoires could contain abundant contaminating clonotypes from the bulk population, so computational filtering was required. After the booster, most clones that had expanded after primary vaccination were detected again (around 96% of CD4 and roughly nine tenths of CD8), suggesting broad maintenance of memory. Compared with the primary T-cell response, the secondary T-cell response was weaker but faster, peaking on day 5 rather than day 15. The study included only a couple of donors, which limits how far the findings can be generalized. A small share of clonotypes occurred in both CD4 and CD8 compartments, likely arising from convergent recombination.

Reading the label with the study, this specimen's treatment or condition is: live attenuated yellow fever vaccine strain. PBMCs were isolated from peripheral blood using a standard Ficoll-Paque protocol. Dynabeads CD4 and CD8 positive selection kits were used to isolate CD4 and CD8 T-cell fractions. RNA was extracted with TriZol from bulk PBMCs, CD4 and CD8 fractions, and dextramer-positive and dextramer-negative fractions. TCR cDNA was synthesized by 5'RACE template switching, through which a universal primer site and unique molecular identifiers were introduced. cDNA synthesis was primed from both the TCR alpha and TCR beta constant segments. Library amplification involved two PCR steps, and the second step added sample barcodes and sequencing adapters. Sequencing of libraries was performed on Illumina HiSeq 2500 (2x100 bp) or NovaSeq (2x150 bp). In the paper's pipeline: Reads were demultiplexed and collapsed into UMI consensus sequences with MIGEC, and V(D)J alignment was performed with MiXCR. Vaccine-responding clonotypes were defined with edgeR using replicate PBMC samples, requiring FDR below 0.01 and a log2 fold change above 5 up to day 15. Each bulk clonotype was labeled CD4 or CD8 based on which sequenced repertoire, CD4 or CD8, contained the clonotype at higher abundance. The public reads were run again by TCRdb, first through fastp at Q25 and then through MiXCR, and only productive beta chains were kept. When rows share a CDR3 protein, they turn into one entry using the most common DNA and genes. For this entry, the V and J calls and clone size follow TCRdb and not the study's own pipeline. This sample gives some 110,000 distinct CDR3 sequences in total; 6.5% to 9% of them show up just once. Of the sample, more than 2.5% is held by the ten largest clones.

This clonotype was seen a few times. Its antigen has not been determined. One end of the junction is discordant with germline, which a read error may explain. CDR1 is given as DFQATT and CDR2 as SNEGSKA, both from the germline V gene (reference sequence). The CDR3 measures 13 amino acids from cysteine to phenylalanine. CDR3 DNA is the only sequence kept; it has 39 bases, read in frame from the first base. This chain joins TRBV20-1 to TRBJ2-5, with no D gene named confidently. Sequencing was performed on CD4+ T cells sorted from PBMCs, taken about 49 days after the first yellow fever vaccination. The clonotype originates from a man between 18 and 35 years old who received the YFV17D yellow fever vaccine. The DNA sequence is given as TGCAGTGCTGGAGAGCAGAACCAAGAGACCCAGTACTTC. This sequence encodes CSAGEQNQETQYF.